This TCR beta chain was found in a study of early T cells in non-severe SARS-CoV-2 infection (dated by TCRdb to the early 2020s). For the study in its entirety: Because TCR sequencing was done on bulk RNA from unsorted whole blood, the alpha and beta chains could not be paired. Broader findings and caveats from the paper: VDJdb matching was skewed toward anti-spike CD8 responses and likely underestimated virus-specific expansions, missing private and CD4 specificities.

The library was generated by 5' RACE. For sequencing, a NextSeq 500 was employed. The TCR library protocol attached unique molecular identifiers to individual cDNA molecules to correct for sequencing error and PCR bias. Both TCR alpha and beta chains were sequenced, and tight co-correlation was observed between alpha and beta sequence abundances in each sample. In the authors' own workflow: Decombinator V4 was used to annotate TCR sequences for V gene, J gene and CDR3. TCRs were defined as expanded if a significant change between any two time points was detected under a Poisson model with p below 0.0001. Abundances of TCRs were expressed as counts per million after normalisation to the total number of TCRs sequenced in each sample. TRAV1-2 paired with TRAJ12, TRAJ20 or TRAJ33 defined MAIT TCRs, while TRAV10 paired with TRAJ18 defined iNKT TCRs. A search of VDJdb, accessed on 1 November 2021, was run for TCRs annotated to CMV, EBV and SARS-CoV-2, with TCRs annotated for multiple antigens excluded. TCRdb reprocessing: public reads trimmed at Q25 with fastp, clones called with MiXCR, in-frame beta chains kept. Identical CDR3 protein sequences are pooled into one entry, listed with their most common genes and DNA. These V and J calls are TCRdb output, not the study's own analysis. The sample table shows roughly 58,000 distinct CDR3 sequences, and 6% to 7% are seen once. The biggest ten clones account for 3.5% to 4% of the sample.

Set within a cohort of healthcare workers in London, UK, this nested case-control study involved weekly PCR testing of nasopharyngeal swabs along with blood sampling. Healthcare workers were recruited between 23 and 31 March 2020, during the week of the UK lockdown, and were followed weekly for up to roughly 15 weeks. The germline V gene (reference sequence) sets CDR1 to SEHNR and CDR2 to FQNEAQ. The CDR3 starts with the cysteine, ends with the phenylalanine, and has 15 residues. Of the read, only the CDR3 DNA is kept; its 45 bases are in frame from base 1. Clipping removes 5 bases from V and 4 bases from J, with 7 as the unmatched junction base count. There are a few counts of this clonotype. This clone's antigen is unknown. One base away there is no much larger clone; base qualities are not given.

The material sequenced was whole blood. Rearrangement joined TRBV7-9 to TRBJ2-1; 8 central nucleotides agree with TRBD1. The source is an adult who was a healthcare worker with PCR-confirmed SARS-CoV-2 infection or an uninfected control (not recorded which). The CDR3 region has the sequence CASSRPDRAYNEQFF. The DNA sequence follows: TGTGCCAGCAGCCGCCCGGACAGGGCGTACAATGAGCAGTTCTTC.